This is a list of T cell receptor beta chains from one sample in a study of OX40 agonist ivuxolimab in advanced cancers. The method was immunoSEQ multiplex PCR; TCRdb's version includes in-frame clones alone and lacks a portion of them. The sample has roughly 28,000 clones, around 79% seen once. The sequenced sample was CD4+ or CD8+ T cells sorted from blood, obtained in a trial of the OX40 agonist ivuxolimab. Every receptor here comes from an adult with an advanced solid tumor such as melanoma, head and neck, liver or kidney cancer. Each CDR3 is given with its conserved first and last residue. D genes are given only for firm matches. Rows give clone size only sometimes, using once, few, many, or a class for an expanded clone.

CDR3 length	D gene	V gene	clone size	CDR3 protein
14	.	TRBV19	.	CASSIALSSYEQYF
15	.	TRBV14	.	CASSQGTVFSYEQYF
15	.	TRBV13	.	CASSPTVNSGNTIYF
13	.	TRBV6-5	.	CATGYSSTDTQYF
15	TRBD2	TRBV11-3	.	CASSLVGQRDYEQYF
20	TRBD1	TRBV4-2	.	CASSHASGTAPTTRDYEQYF
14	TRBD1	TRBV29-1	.	CSVYPGQGAYEQYF
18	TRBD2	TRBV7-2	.	CASSLGTSGGLAKNIQYF
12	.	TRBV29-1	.	CSVDTGNYEQYF
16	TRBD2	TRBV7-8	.	CASSLTSGGSYNEQFF
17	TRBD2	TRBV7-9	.	CASSSTTGTSGRKTQYF
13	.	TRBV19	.	CAASRGSYNEQFF
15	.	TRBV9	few	CASSSTGTSTDTQYF
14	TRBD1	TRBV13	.	CASSSDRGGSPLHF